This is a list of T cell receptor beta chains from one sample in a study of post-analysis software for immune sequencing data. In TCRdb, the PCR reads were re-called with MiXCR into one record per CDR3 protein. The sample comprises fewer than 850,000 distinct CDR3 sequences, about 27% of which are singletons, and around 0.6% rests with the top ten. The specimen was blood. These receptor sequences come from a girl aged 10 to 17 with multiple sclerosis. The CDR3 runs from the conserved cysteine through the conserved F or W. D genes are given only for firm matches. Clone size is not always given. Where it is, it says once, few, many or a class for expanded clones.

abundance	v_gene	j_gene	d_gene	CDR3nt	CDR3aa
-	TRBV4-3	TRBJ2-5	-	TGCGCCAGCAGCCCGGCAGCCGCGATAGCGGATCTTCAAGAGACCCAGTACTTC	CASSPAAAIADLQETQYF
-	TRBV19	TRBJ2-1	-	TGTGCCAGTAGTATAACCGGGACACTTTACAATGAGCAGTTCTTC	CASSITGTLYNEQFF
once	TRBV11-2	TRBJ2-5	-	TGTGCCAGCAGCACAGAGAGGGGTCAGGCCCAGTACTTC	CASSTERGQAQYF
few	TRBV6-2/TRBV6-3	TRBJ2-1	-	TGTGCCAGCAGTTCCGCCCCACCGACAACAAATGAGCAGTTCTTC	CASSSAPPTTNEQFF
few	TRBV28	TRBJ1-4	-	TGTGCCAGCAGTGACAGAGTTACAACTAATGAAAAACTGTTTTTT	CASSDRVTTNEKLFF
few	TRBV6-6	TRBJ1-1	TRBD1	TGTGCCAGCCTGAGGACAGGGCTTTTGAACACTGAAGCTTTCTTT	CASLRTGLLNTEAFF
-	TRBV20-1	TRBJ2-3	-	TGCAGTGCTAGCCATAGGACGGATACGCAGTATTTT	CSASHRTDTQYF
few	TRBV6-5	TRBJ2-3	-	TGTGCCAGCAGTCCCGTCCCGGGGGGCACAGATACGCAGTATTTT	CASSPVPGGTDTQYF
-	TRBV15	TRBJ2-1	-	TGTGCCACCAGCAGTGCACAGGGGGGGCCCTACAATGAGCAGTTCTTC	CATSSAQGGPYNEQFF
-	TRBV7-2	TRBJ1-2	TRBD1	TGTGCCAGCAGCCCAGCACAGGGGACCCCGATCTATGGCTACACCTTC	CASSPAQGTPIYGYTF
-	TRBV9	TRBJ1-2	TRBD1	TGTGCCAGCAGCGTGAGGGCTATCGGACAGGGGTCTGGCTACACCTTC	CASSVRAIGQGSGYTF
few	TRBV20-1	TRBJ2-1	TRBD2	TGCAGTGCTAGAGAGAGCGGGAGGATGGATGAGCAGTTCTTC	CSARESGRMDEQFF
-	TRBV25-1	TRBJ1-5	-	TGTGCCAGCAGTGACATAGGCAGGGGCACTCAGCCCCAGCATTTT	CASSDIGRGTQPQHF
many	TRBV6-5	TRBJ2-1	-	TGTGCCAGCAGTACCCCCGCTGAGCAGTTCTTC	CASSTPAEQFF
many	TRBV29-1	TRBJ2-1	-	TGCAGCGTGGCTAAAGCGTGGGGGGAAGATGAGCAGTTCTTC	CSVAKAWGEDEQFF
few	TRBV14	TRBJ2-7	-	TGTGCCAGCAGCCAACTCGTACTTAGAACAGGGAAGTACGAGCAGTACTTC	CASSQLVLRTGKYEQYF
-	TRBV2	TRBJ2-1	-	TGTGCCAGCAAAGCGGATGAGCAGTTCTTC	CASKADEQFF
-	TRBV15	TRBJ1-5	-	TGTGCCACCACGGGGGGCCAGAATTCGCCCCAGCATTTT	CATTGGQNSPQHF
many	TRBV29-1	TRBJ2-1	-	TGCAGCGCCACCGGGACCCCTAGGTATGAGCAGTTCTTC	CSATGTPRYEQFF
few	TRBV5-6	TRBJ1-1	-	TGTGCCAGCAGCTTGGCGCAGCATCTTGGAGCTTTCTTT	CASSLAQHLGAFF
-	TRBV20-1	TRBJ2-1	-	TGCAGTGCTAAGGGCTGGAGGGCCGAGAATGAGCAGTTCTTC	CSAKGWRAENEQFF
-	TRBV4-3	TRBJ2-7	TRBD1	TGCGCCAGCAGCCAAGTTACACAGGGGTTGAACGAGCAGTACTTC	CASSQVTQGLNEQYF
few	TRBV20-1	TRBJ2-4	-	TGCAGTGCTCCTAATCTAGCCAAAAACATTCAGTACTTC	CSAPNLAKNIQYF